This record looks at one T cell receptor (beta chain) sequence and its context. The data were obtained in a study of blood T cell repertoires in COVID-19. Study-level background: Sites across the United States, Italy and Spain contributed samples from acute and convalescent COVID-19. PBMCs, B-cell-depleted T cells, or T cells provided the cDNA or gDNA that made up the material.

Source study methods: Scientists estimated how many nucleated cells there were by amplifying reference gene primers. Sequenced by immunoSEQ multiplex PCR; TCRdb stores in-frame clones only, minus some. That table supplies the V and J calls and clone size; D and trimming were determined from the DNA. Of about 100,000 clones detected, approximately 81% appear once; the ten largest clones hold about 4%. The CDR3 totals 15 residues. The V and J ends lost 4 bases and 3 bases, in that order; junction bases with no gene match: 4. Germline V gene lookup returns CDR1 SGHAT and CDR2 FQDESV (reference sequence).

Material for sequencing was peripheral blood. This TCR derives from a man aged 60 to 75 with acute or convalescent COVID-19. The V gene is TRBV11-1, the J gene TRBJ2-7; TRBD1 agrees at 12 bases. The CDR3 protein is CASSWGTGGNYEQYF. CDR3 sequence (DNA): TGTGCCAGCAGCTGGGGGACAGGGGGCAACTACGAGCAGTACTTC.